The 19 T cell receptor beta chains given below trace back to one sample, sequenced in a study of cytomegalovirus exposure and HLA in healthy donors. The study ran its PCR with 60 Vbeta and 13 Jbeta primers. Data came from immunoSEQ multiplex PCR; TCRdb stores just in-frame clones and leaves some out. Here the sample spans over 120,000 clones, roughly 70% being singletons. The sequencing sample was made of PBMCs. These receptors came from a man aged 30-40 years in good health and CMV-seronegative.

The J gene is TRBJ2-1, the V gene TRBV2; a weak D match, TRBD2 (6 bases). V was cut by 1 base and J by 11 bases, with 9 bases left in between. The germline V gene has CDR1 SNHLY and CDR2 FYNNEI. The CDR3 contains 12 residues. CDR3 in amino acids: CASSEVAEQQFF. In DNA form, the CDR3 reads TGTGCCAGCAGTGAAGTAGCGGAACAGCAGTTCTTC.

The chain uses TRBV30 and TRBJ1-1; 8 nucleotides match TRBD1. Germline values: CDR1 GTSNPN, CDR2 SVGIG (reference sequence). CDR3 size: 13 residues. The V segment lost 6 bases and the J segment 4 bases; nucleotides outside the gene matches: 7. DNA for the CDR3: TGTGCCTGCTCGACAGGGGATGCCACTGAAGCTTTCTTT. Translating gives CACSTGDATEAFF.

The rearrangement joins TRBV18 to TRBJ1-6, with 7 nucleotides matching TRBD1. The CDR3 has 15 residues. V lost 6 bases and J lost 7; bases outside the gene matches: 9. Germline assignment: CDR1 KGHSH and CDR2 LQKENI. The CDR3 nucleotides read TGTGCCAGCTCGCGGACAGGTCTGGGAAATTCACCCCTCCACTTT. Translated, it gives CASSRTGLGNSPLHF.

This clone appeared a few times. The chain employs TRBV6-6 and TRBJ1-2; TRBD1 is a possible D gene (5 bases). Germline CDR1 MNHNY, CDR2 SVGAGI (reference sequence). The CDR3 loop spans 14 amino acids. V lost 8 bases and J lost 6, with 19 bases in between. CDR3: CASRPPSGKDGYTF. The CDR3 coding sequence is TGTGCCAGCCGTCCCCCATCAGGGAAGGATGGCTACACCTTC.

This clone was counted only a few times. This chain connects TRBV6-1 to TRBJ2-1, with D tentatively TRBD2 (6 bases). This CDR3 is 15 amino acids long. Germline V CDR1 and CDR2: MNHNS, SASEGT. Trimming stripped 6 bases from V and 7 bases from J, with 19 bases between. The CDR3 DNA is TGTGCCAGCAGAACCCTCGATAAGGAGGGGAATGAGCAGTTCTTC. This encodes CASRTLDKEGNEQFF.

The chain couples TRBV19 to TRBJ2-3, with 10 bases matching TRBD1. With 8 bases clipped from V and 3 bases from J, the junction kept 5 bases outside the gene matches. Germline V CDR1 and CDR2: LNHDA, SQIVND (reference sequence). The CDR3 has 14 residues. The CDR3 region is CASSRQGATDTQYF. In nucleotides, the CDR3 is TGTGCCAGTTCTAGACAGGGGGCAACAGATACGCAGTATTTT.

The V gene is TRBV7-9, the J gene TRBJ2-1; 7 bases agree with TRBD1. Germline-derived CDR1 and CDR2 are SEHNR and FQNEAQ (reference sequence). This CDR3 is built from 16 residues. V lost 4 bases, J lost 4 bases, and 10 bases stayed unmatched. CDR3: CASSSSGTVEYNEQFF. CDR3 DNA sequence: TGTGCCAGCAGCTCATCCGGGACAGTTGAGTACAATGAGCAGTTCTTC.

J is TRBJ2-5 and V is TRBV12-5, with D possibly TRBD2 on 5 matching bases. Germline CDR1 is LGHNT and CDR2 is FRNRAP. The CDR3 has 16 residues. The V end lost 1 base, the J end lost 3 bases, and 15 bases lay between the germline ends. This CDR3 is CASGLAETGGEETQYF. The CDR3 nucleotides read TGTGCTAGTGGTTTGGCCGAGACTGGAGGCGAAGAGACCCAGTACTTC.

Comment on this clone: Other DNA sequences in the same sample also yield this CDR3. This chain uses TRBV28 with TRBJ1-2; D unclear. In germline, CDR1 is MDHEN, CDR2 SYDVKM. The CDR3 length is 13 residues. The ends were cut back, 1 base at V and 0 bases at J, with 3 bases in the middle. In nucleotides, the CDR3 is TGTGCCAGCAGTTTATCAGCTAACTATGGCTACACCTTC. It specifies CASSLSANYGYTF.

Notes on this clone: The sample has other DNA sequences that encode this CDR3 too. The CDR3 here is CASSTPYPAGGAYEQYF. The CDR3 DNA follows: TGTGCCAGCAGCACCCCATACCCTGCGGGAGGGGCCTACGAGCAGTACTTC. The V and J genes are TRBV11-1 and TRBJ2-7; 9 nucleotides match TRBD2. The CDR3 extends over 17 amino acids. The V gene's germline CDR1 is SGHAT and CDR2 FQDESV (reference sequence). V lost 5 bases to trimming and J lost 2 bases; unmatched junction nucleotides: 13.

This chain joins TRBV6-6 and TRBJ1-5; a weak D match, TRBD1 (6 bases). V was pared by 5 bases and J by 5 bases, with 10 bases between. The CDR3 runs 13 residues. Germline CDR1 reads MNHNY; CDR2 reads SVGAGI (reference sequence). This chain's CDR3 is CASSGDTDQPQHF. The CDR3 nucleotides are TGTGCCAGCAGTGGGGACACCGATCAGCCCCAGCATTTT.

This chain joins TRBV5-1 and TRBJ1-5; 8 positions match TRBD1. This CDR3 has 15 amino acids. V lost 4 bases and J lost 3; bases outside the gene matches: 6. CDR1 and CDR2 (germline): SGHRS, YFSETQ. The CDR3 sequence is CASSTGQGDNQPQHF. DNA for the CDR3: TGCGCCAGCAGCACCGGACAGGGAGACAATCAGCCCCAGCATTTT.

The V gene is TRBV5-1, the J gene TRBJ1-1; D call uncertain. The CDR3 is 14 residues long. Germline V lookup: CDR1 SGHRS, CDR2 YFSETQ. The V gene lost 2 bases and the J gene lost 2 bases, with 10 bases spanning the gap. The CDR3 here is CASSFAGQNTEAFF. CDR3 bases: TGCGCCAGCAGCTTCGCAGGCCAAAACACTGAAGCTTTCTTT.

This clone showed up just a few times. V is TRBV16 and J is TRBJ2-1; D perhaps matches TRBD1 (6 bases). The CDR3 consists of 14 residues. Germline V gives CDR1 KGHSY, CDR2 FQNENV. V lost 2 bases and J lost 6, with 11 bases in between. The CDR3 region has the DNA TGTGCCAGCAGCCAAGCCGGGACAACCAATGAGCAGTTCTTC. This codes for CASSQAGTTNEQFF.

This chain joins TRBV28 and TRBJ1-5; D gene unclear. Germline V lookup: CDR1 MDHEN, CDR2 SYDVKM. The germline V and J ends were trimmed by 7 bases and 7 bases, with 11 bases remaining between them. The CDR3 totals 12 residues. The CDR3, as DNA: TGTGCCAGCAATGCGGTTGGGCAGCCCCAGCATTTT. It is translated as CASNAVGQPQHF.

Note on this clone: The limits of the CDR3 on the DNA are not certain, so only TCRdb's listed CDR3 is given. V and J are TRBV7-8 and TRBJ2-7; TRBD2, the D gene given by the table, was not confirmed from the DNA. The germline CDR1 and CDR2 sequences are SGHVS and FQNEAQ. Both ends counted, the CDR3 spans 15 residues. The CDR3 region is CASSLEVAGGAPERF.

In its sample, this clone was seen a few times. The chain has TRBV27 and TRBJ2-7, with TRBD1 matching over 8 bases. The CDR3 length is 16 residues. The V gene's germline CDR1 is MNHEY and CDR2 SMNVEV (reference sequence). V was pared by 3 bases and J by 4 bases, with 11 bases of the junction left unmatched. Here the CDR3 reads CASSLQSDRGGYEQYF. The CDR3, as DNA: TGTGCCAGCAGTTTGCAATCTGACAGGGGAGGATACGAGCAGTACTTC.

The chain recombines TRBV29-1 with TRBJ2-1, with 7 bases fitting TRBD2. Germline V lookup: CDR1 SQVTM, CDR2 ANQGSEA. The CDR3 runs to 14 residues. Unmatched junction bases numbered 9, after V lost 6 bases and J lost 4 bases. The CDR3 here is CSVVAGQPYNEQFF. The DNA for the CDR3 is TGCAGCGTCGTAGCGGGCCAACCGTACAATGAGCAGTTCTTC.

The chain couples TRBV7-3 to TRBJ2-5, with 8 nucleotides matching TRBD2. Per germline, CDR1 SGHTA and CDR2 FQGTGA. This CDR3 comprises 15 residues. Germline trimming cut 5 bases from V and 1 base from J; bases unmatched to any gene: 6. The CDR3 here is CASSPSGSSQETQYF. The CDR3 DNA reads as TGTGCCAGCAGCCCGAGCGGGAGCTCCCAAGAGACCCAGTACTTC.